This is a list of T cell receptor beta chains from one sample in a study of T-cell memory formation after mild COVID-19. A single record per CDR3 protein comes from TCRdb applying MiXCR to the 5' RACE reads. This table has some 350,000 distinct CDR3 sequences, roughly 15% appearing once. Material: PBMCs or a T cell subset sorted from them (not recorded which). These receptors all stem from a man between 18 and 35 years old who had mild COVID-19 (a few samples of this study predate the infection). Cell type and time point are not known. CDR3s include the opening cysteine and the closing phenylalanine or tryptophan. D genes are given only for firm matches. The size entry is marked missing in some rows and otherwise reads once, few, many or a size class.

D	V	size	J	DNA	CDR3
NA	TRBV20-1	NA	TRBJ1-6	TGCAGTGCTAGAGAGGACGGCCGGAATTCACCCCTCCACTTT	CSAREDGRNSPLHF
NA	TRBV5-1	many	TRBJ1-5	TGCGCCAGCAGCTTGGGAGACACGAACAATCAGCCCCAGCATTTT	CASSLGDTNNQPQHF
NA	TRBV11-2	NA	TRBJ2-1	TGTGCCAGCAGCCTACAGGGCTCCTATGGGTATGAGCAGTTCTTC	CASSLQGSYGYEQFF
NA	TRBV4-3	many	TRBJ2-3	TGCGCCAGCAGCCAAGAGCTAGCGAGCACAGATACGCAGTATTTT	CASSQELASTDTQYF
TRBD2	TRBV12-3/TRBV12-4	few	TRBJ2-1	TGTGCCAGCAGCCCTAGCGGGGGGGCGAATGAGCAGTTCTTC	CASSPSGGANEQFF
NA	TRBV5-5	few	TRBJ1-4	TGTGCCAGCAGCCCATGGGGGACGGAGGAAAAACTGTTTTTT	CASSPWGTEEKLFF
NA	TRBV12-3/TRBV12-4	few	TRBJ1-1	TGTGCCAGCAGTTTAATGGGTACCGTTACTGAAGCTTTCTTT	CASSLMGTVTEAFF
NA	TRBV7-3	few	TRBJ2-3	TGTGCCAGCAGCTCCACTAGGGCTACTAGCACAGATACGCAGTATTTT	CASSSTRATSTDTQYF
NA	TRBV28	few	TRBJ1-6	TGTGCCAGCACCCCCCCGGGCAGCTTTAATTCACCCCTCCACTTT	CASTPPGSFNSPLHF
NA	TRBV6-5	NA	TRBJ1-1	TGTGCCAGCAGTTACTCGTCTGGGGAGGGCACTGAAGCTTTCTTT	CASSYSSGEGTEAFF
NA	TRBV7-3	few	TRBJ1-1	TGTGCCAGCAGCTTTTATGGATCCAACACTGAAGCTTTCTTT	CASSFYGSNTEAFF
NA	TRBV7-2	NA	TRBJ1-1	TGTGCCAGCAGCTTAACGGGCATCAGGAACACTGAAGCTTTCTTT	CASSLTGIRNTEAFF
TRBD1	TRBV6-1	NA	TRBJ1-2	TGTGCCAGCAGTGAGCACCTGACAGGGCAAGTTAGCTACACCTTC	CASSEHLTGQVSYTF
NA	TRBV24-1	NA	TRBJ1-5	TGTGCCACCAGTGATATGAATCAGCCCCAGCATTTT	CATSDMNQPQHF
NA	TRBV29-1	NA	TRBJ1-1	TGCAGCTCCAAGAGGGGACCAGGGGACGACCTTGAAGCTTTCTTT	CSSKRGPGDDLEAFF
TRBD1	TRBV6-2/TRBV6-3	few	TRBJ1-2	TGTGCCGGTCACGGGACAGCTAACTATGGCTACACCTTC	CAGHGTANYGYTF
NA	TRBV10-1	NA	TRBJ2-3	TGCGCCAGCAGTAACAAGCCCACAGATACGCAGTATTTT	CASSNKPTDTQYF
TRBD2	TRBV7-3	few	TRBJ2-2	TGTGCCAGCACCCCAGGCGGGGGGGCGAATACCGGGGAGCTGTTTTTT	CASTPGGGANTGELFF
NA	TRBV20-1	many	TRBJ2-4	TGCAGTGCTAGCCGCCTTCCCAAAAACATTCAGTACTTC	CSASRLPKNIQYF
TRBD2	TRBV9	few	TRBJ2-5	TGTGCCAGCAGCGTGGGCGGGAGCCAGACCCAGTACTTC	CASSVGGSQTQYF
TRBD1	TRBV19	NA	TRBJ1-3	TGTGCCAGTAGGACCTATGGACTGCGGGACAGGGGCTCTGGAAACACCATATATTTT	CASRTYGLRDRGSGNTIYF
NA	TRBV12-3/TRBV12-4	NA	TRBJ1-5	TGTGCCAGCAGTTTAGGGGCAAATCAGCCCCAGCATTTT	CASSLGANQPQHF
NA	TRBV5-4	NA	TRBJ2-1	TGTGCCAGCAGCGGGCCCGGGAGCTACAATGAGCAGTTCTTC	CASSGPGSYNEQFF
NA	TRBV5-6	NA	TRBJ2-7	TGTGCCAGCAGCTTGCATGTCTCCTACGAGCAGTACTTC	CASSLHVSYEQYF
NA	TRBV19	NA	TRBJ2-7	TGTGCCAGTAGTATTGAGGAGTTTTACGAGCAGTACTTC	CASSIEEFYEQYF
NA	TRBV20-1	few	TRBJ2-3	TGCAGTGCTAGAGTAGGGGACAACACAGATACGCAGTATTTT	CSARVGDNTDTQYF
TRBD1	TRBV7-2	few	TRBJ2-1	TGTGCCAGCAGCCACGAGGACAGGGATTCCAATGAGCAGTTCTTC	CASSHEDRDSNEQFF
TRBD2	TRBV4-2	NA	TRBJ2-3	TGTGCCAGCAGCCTTGGACTAGCTTTCACAGATACGCAGTATTTT	CASSLGLAFTDTQYF
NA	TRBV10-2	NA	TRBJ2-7	TGCGCCAGCAGCTCCCAGGGGCAGTCAGTAACCTACGAGCAGTACTTC	CASSSQGQSVTYEQYF
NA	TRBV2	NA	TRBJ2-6	TGTGCCAGCTTGCCGGACCGGGTTCTAGTTGCTGGGGCCAACGTCCTGACTTTC	CASLPDRVLVAGANVLTF
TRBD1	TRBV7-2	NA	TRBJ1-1	TGTGCCAGCAGCTCCAGGGTAGGCTGGGACAGATATGGGGCTGAAGCTTTCTTT	CASSSRVGWDRYGAEAFF
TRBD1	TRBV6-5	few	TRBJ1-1	TGTGCCAGCAGCGCTTACCGACAGGGCACTGAAGCTTTCTTT	CASSAYRQGTEAFF
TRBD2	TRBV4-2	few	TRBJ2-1	TGTGCCAGCAGCCAAGAGGGTTTGGGCGGGGGGCCGTACAATGAGCAGTTCTTC	CASSQEGLGGGPYNEQFF
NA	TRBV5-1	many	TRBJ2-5	TGCGCCAGCAGCGTCCGGTCGGGGGAGACCCAGTACTTC	CASSVRSGETQYF
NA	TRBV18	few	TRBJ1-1	TGTGCCAGCTCACTCTCGGGGGCAAGGGACACTGAAGCTTTCTTT	CASSLSGARDTEAFF
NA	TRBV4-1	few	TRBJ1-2	TGCGCCAGCAGCCAGCAGGACAGTTCTAACTATGGCTACACCTTC	CASSQQDSSNYGYTF
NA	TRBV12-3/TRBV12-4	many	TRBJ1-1	TGTGCCAGCGGGACGAGTGGGACGAACACTGAAGCTTTCTTT	CASGTSGTNTEAFF
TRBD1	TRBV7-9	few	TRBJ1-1	TGTGCCAGCAGCTTAGGGGACAGGCCCAACACTGAAGCTTTCTTT	CASSLGDRPNTEAFF
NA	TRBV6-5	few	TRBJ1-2	TGTGCCAGCAGTTACGCGGGGGCCTATGGCTACACCTTC	CASSYAGAYGYTF
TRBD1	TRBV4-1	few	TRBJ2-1	TGCGCCAGCAGGCCACCGGGACAGGGGATGAATGAGCAGTTCTTC	CASRPPGQGMNEQFF
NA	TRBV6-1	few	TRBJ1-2	TGTGCCAGCAGTGAAAATGCAGGAGGGGATGGCTACACCTTC	CASSENAGGDGYTF
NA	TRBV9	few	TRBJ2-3	TGTGCCAGCACGGCGGGGAGGAGCACAGATACGCAGTATTTT	CASTAGRSTDTQYF
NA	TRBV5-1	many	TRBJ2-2	TGCGCCAGCAGCTTAGACGCGAACACCGGGGAGCTGTTTTTT	CASSLDANTGELFF
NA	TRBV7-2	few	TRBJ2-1	TGTGCCAGCAGCTTAGCTGCGGTAAACAATGAGCAGTTCTTC	CASSLAAVNNEQFF
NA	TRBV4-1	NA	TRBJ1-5	TGCGCCAGCAGCGGGATGGGGGGGCCGAAAAATCAGCCCCAGCATTTT	CASSGMGGPKNQPQHF
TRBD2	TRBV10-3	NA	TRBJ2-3	TGTGCCATCAGTGAGTCCGTCGCGGGGGGCCCCCGGGATACGCAGTATTTT	CAISESVAGGPRDTQYF
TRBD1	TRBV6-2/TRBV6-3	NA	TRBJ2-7	TGTGCCAGCAGATTGACAGGGAATGGTGACGAGCAGTACTTC	CASRLTGNGDEQYF
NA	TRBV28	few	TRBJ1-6	TGTGCCAGTGGGTCACGGATATATAATTCACCCCTCCACTTT	CASGSRIYNSPLHF
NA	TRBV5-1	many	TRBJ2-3	TGCGCCAGCAGCTTGGGCGGGGCCCCCACAGATACGCAGTATTTT	CASSLGGAPTDTQYF
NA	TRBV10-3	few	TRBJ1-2	TGTGCCATCAGTGAGGGGGGGGCCTATGGCTACACCTTC	CAISEGGAYGYTF
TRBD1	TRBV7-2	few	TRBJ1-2	TGTGCCAGCAGCTCCACGACAGGGGGAGCTAACTATGGCTACACCTTC	CASSSTTGGANYGYTF
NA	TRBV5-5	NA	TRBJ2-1	TGTGCCAGCAGCCTGGGGGGTGGCCGGCTTTTGCAGTTCTTC	CASSLGGGRLLQFF
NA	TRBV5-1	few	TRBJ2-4	TGCGCCAGCAGCTTGGGAGGGGGCAAAAACATTCAGTACTTC	CASSLGGGKNIQYF